What follows describes a single TCR beta chain. Its cognate antigen is unknown. Time point meaning: week 23, last vaccination. Alongside topical imiquimod, each dose of vaccine comprised 300 ug of mutant IDH1 20-mer peptide. The sample is drawn from a study of a mutant IDH1 vaccine in newly diagnosed glioma. Clones were read by immunoSEQ multiplex PCR, and TCRdb kept only the in-frame ones, dropping some. The repertoire consists of around 40,000 clones, with around 84% occurring once and the leading ten covering 2% to 2.5%. CDR3 length equals 16 residues. V lost 0 bases, J lost 4 bases, and 5 bases stayed unmatched. CDR1 and CDR2 (germline): SGHNT, YYREEE (reference sequence).

Sequences were derived from PBMCs, sampled from a glioma patient whose treatment included an IDH1 peptide vaccine. This clonotype originated in a woman under 30 with glioma. Some clones in this sample may be carry-over from other donors' samples. The chain couples TRBV5-4 to TRBJ2-3, with TRBD2 identical over 10 bases. The DNA for the CDR3 is TGTGCCAGCAGCTTGGCAGCGGGGGGGCGGCCAGATACGCAGTATTTT. Protein product: CASSLAAGGRPDTQYF.